This T cell receptor (beta chain) derives from a study of blood T cell repertoires in COVID-19. Study summary: Samples came from the United States, Italy and Spain, spanning acute and convalescent COVID-19.

The CDR3 loop spans 15 amino acids. Germline values: CDR1 LGHDT, CDR2 YNNKEL (reference sequence). The V gene lost 1 base and the J gene lost 7 bases, with 17 bases spanning the gap. Participants were aged about 18 to 95 years, lived in under 30 US areas, and enrolled virtually. Authors' methods: How many nucleated cells were present was estimated from reference gene primer amplification. Libraries were prepared by immunoSEQ multiplex PCR; TCRdb keeps only in-frame clonotypes and omits some of them. V and J calls and clone size are those listed in that table; D and trimming were worked out from the DNA. The table records approximately 240,000 clones, around 90% of them present only once. The table lists this clone with a count of one.

The sequence derives from a woman younger than 45 with acute COVID-19. The sample taken for sequencing was PBMCs or T cells enriched from blood (not recorded which). The chain joins TRBV3-1 (or the pseudogene TRBV3-2) to TRBJ2-7; the D gene is possibly TRBD2 (6 bases). The CDR3 loop reads CASSQATSSRAEQYF. The CDR3 region has the DNA TGTGCCAGCAGCCAAGCTACTAGCAGCAGAGCTGAGCAGTACTTC.